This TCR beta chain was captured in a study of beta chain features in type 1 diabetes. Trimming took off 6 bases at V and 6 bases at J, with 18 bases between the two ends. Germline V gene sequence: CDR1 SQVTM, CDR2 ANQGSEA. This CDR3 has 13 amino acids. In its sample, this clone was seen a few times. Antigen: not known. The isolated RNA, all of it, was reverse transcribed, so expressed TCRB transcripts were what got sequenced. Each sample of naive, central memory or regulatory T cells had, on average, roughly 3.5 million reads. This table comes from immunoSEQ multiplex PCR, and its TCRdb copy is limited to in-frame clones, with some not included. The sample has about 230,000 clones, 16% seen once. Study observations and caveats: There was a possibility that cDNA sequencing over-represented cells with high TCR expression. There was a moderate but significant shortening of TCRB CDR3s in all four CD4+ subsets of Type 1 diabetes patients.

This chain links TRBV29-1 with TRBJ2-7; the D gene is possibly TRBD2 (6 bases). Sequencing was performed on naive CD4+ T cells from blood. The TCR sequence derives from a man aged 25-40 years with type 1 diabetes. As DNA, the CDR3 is TGCAGCGTGGGCCATGGAGGGGACGTCGAGCAGTACTTC. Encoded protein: CSVGHGGDVEQYF.